This TCR beta chain was sequenced for a study of regulatory T cells in long-lasting Graves disease. Time point defined: persistent/refractory GD, antithyroid drugs over 5 years with positive TRAb. Researchers made the TCR library from RNA that was extracted from PBMCs. The table lists this clonotype with many counts. Both iRepertoire HTBI primers and Arm-PCR of CDR3 regions were used to build the TCR beta libraries. TCRdb fed the multiplex PCR reads into MiXCR, producing one record per CDR3 protein. The sample has 400,000 to 500,000 distinct CDR3 sequences; 22% are singletons. Sequencing used peripheral blood mononuclear cells (PBMCs), obtained when the disease was refractory, from a patient treated with antithyroid drugs. This clonotype was sampled from a female donor with Graves disease.

The CDR3: CASNQDYSNQPQHF. CDR3 nucleotides: TGTGCCAGCAACCAGGATTATAGCAATCAGCCCCAGCATTTT. The genes are TRBV28 and TRBJ1-5, with D hard to call. V gave up 7 bases and J gave up 0 bases, with 10 bases separating them. This CDR3 has 14 residues. Germline V gives CDR1 MDHEN, CDR2 SYDVKM.